This TCR beta chain was captured by sequencing in a study of blood T cell repertoires in COVID-19. Across the whole study: Acute and convalescent COVID-19 specimens originated in the United States, Italy and Spain.

The CDR3 has 14 residues. J lost 8 bases, V lost 6 bases, and 6 bases had no gene match. From germline, CDR1 is ENHRY and CDR2 SYGVKD. This clone has a single count. Produced via immunoSEQ multiplex PCR; TCRdb's table is partial and in-frame only. Here the sample spans tens of thousands of clones, around three quarters being singletons. V usage is TRBV10-3 and J usage is TRBJ1-4; 10 bases are a match to TRBD1. The receptor's source is a woman of 80 years or more with acute or convalescent COVID-19. The sequencing input was peripheral blood. The DNA for the CDR3 is TGTGCCATCAGCCGGGACAGGGGAAGCGAAAAACTGTTTTTT. This encodes CAISRDRGSEKLFF.